This T cell receptor (beta chain) is from a study of blood T cell repertoires in COVID-19. In the study overall: COVID-19 samples, acute and convalescent, were from the United States, Italy and Spain.

This clone was seen only once. The CDR3 has 15 amino acids. Germline lookup yields CDR1 MNHEY and CDR2 SMNVEV (reference sequence). V trimming: 6 bases; J trimming: 3 bases; junction bases outside the gene matches: 7. Some clones are missing from TCRdb's copy, which holds only in-frame ones; the method was immunoSEQ multiplex PCR. The data hold about 230,000 clones, with roughly 84% observed a single time. This chain connects TRBV27 to TRBJ1-5; 8 nucleotides line up with TRBD1. The clonotype originates from a man aged 40-55 years who had recovered from COVID-19. Sequenced input: peripheral blood. CDR3 sequence reads: CASSQDRGSNQPQHF. The CDR3 region has the DNA TGTGCCAGCAGCCAAGACAGGGGTTCCAATCAGCCCCAGCATTTT.